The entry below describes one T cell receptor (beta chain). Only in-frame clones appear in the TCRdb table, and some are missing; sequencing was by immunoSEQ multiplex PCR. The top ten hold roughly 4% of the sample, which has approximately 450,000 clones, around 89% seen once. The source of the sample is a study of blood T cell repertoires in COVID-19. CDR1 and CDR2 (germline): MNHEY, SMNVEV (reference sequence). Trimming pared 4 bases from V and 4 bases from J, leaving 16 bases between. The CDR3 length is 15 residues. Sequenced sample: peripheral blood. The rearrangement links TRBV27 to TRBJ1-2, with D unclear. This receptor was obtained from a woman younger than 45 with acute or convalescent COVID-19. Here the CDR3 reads CASSSRTPGVYGYTF. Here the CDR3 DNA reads TGTGCCAGCAGTTCCAGGACTCCCGGGGTCTATGGCTACACCTTC.